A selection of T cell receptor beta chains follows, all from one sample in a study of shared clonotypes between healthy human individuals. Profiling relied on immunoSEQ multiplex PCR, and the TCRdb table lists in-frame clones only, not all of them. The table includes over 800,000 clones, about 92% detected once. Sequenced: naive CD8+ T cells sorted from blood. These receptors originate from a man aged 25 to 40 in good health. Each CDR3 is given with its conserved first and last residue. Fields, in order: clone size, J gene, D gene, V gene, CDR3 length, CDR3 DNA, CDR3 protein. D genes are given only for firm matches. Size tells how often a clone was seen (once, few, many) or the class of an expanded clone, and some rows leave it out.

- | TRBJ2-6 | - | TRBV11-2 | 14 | TGTGCCAGCGATAGATATACTGGGGCCAACGTCCTGACTTTC | CASDRYTGANVLTF
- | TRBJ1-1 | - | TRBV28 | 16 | TGTGCCAGCAGTTTAACCTTGGCCGGGACTAACACTGAAGCTTTCTTT | CASSLTLAGTNTEAFF
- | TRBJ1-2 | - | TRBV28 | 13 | TGTGCCAGCAGTTCGAATCTACCCTATGGCTACACCTTC | CASSSNLPYGYTF
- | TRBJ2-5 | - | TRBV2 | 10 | TGTGCCACCTCTTCTGAGACCCAGTACTTC | CATSSETQYF
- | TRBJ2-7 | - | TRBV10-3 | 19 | TGTGCCATCAGTGAGCAGGGGTTTGATGGCAGGGCGCCTTCCTACGAGCAGTACTTC | CAISEQGFDGRAPSYEQYF
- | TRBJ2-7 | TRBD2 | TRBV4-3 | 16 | TGCGCCAGCAGCCAACTTGGACTAGCGGGAGAGGGCGAGCAGTACTTC | CASSQLGLAGEGEQYF
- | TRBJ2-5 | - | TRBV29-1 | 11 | TGCAGCGTTGAAGAGGGTGAGACCCAGTACTTC | CSVEEGETQYF
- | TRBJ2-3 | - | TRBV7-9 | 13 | TGTGCCAGCAGCTTATCGCTCAAGGCTACGCAGTATTTT | CASSLSLKATQYF
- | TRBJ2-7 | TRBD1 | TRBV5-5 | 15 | TGTGCCAGCAGCCACCGGGACAGAAACCCCTACGAGCAGTACTTC | CASSHRDRNPYEQYF
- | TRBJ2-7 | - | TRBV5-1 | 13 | TGCGCCAGCAGATGGACAGATTCCTACGAGCAGTACTTC | CASRWTDSYEQYF
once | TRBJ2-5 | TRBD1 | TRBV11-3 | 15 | TGTGCCAGCAGCTCACCGGGACAGGGGGCCGAGACCCAGTACTTC | CASSSPGQGAETQYF
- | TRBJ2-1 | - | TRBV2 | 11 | TGTGCCAGCATCTCCTACAATGAGCAGTTCTTC | CASISYNEQFF
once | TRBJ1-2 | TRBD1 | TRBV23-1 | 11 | TGCGCCAGCAGACAGGGGACTGGCTACACCTTC | CASRQGTGYTF
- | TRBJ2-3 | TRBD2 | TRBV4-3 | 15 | TGCGCCAGCAGCCAGGGACTAGCGCACACAGATACGCAGTATTTT | CASSQGLAHTDTQYF
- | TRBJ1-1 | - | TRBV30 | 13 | TGTGCCTGGAGTGTGGGGGGGGTAGCTGAAGCTTTCTTT | CAWSVGGVAEAFF
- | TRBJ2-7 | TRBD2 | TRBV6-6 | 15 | TGTGCCAGCAGTGCGCTAGCGGGAGGCAACTACGAGCAGTACTTC | CASSALAGGNYEQYF
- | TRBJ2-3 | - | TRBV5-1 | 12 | TGCGCCAGCCCTCACTTGGACATTGAGGTGTATTTT | CASPHLDIEVYF
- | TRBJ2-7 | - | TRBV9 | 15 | TGTGCCAGCAGCCCTCAACCGAAACAACAGGACGAGCAGTACTTC | CASSPQPKQQDEQYF
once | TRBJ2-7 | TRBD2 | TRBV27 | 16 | TGTGCCAGCAGCCTCGGACTAGCGGGAGCCGTCTACGAGCAGTACTTC | CASSLGLAGAVYEQYF
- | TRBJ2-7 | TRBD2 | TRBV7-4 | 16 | TGTGCCAGCAGCGTTACTAGCGGGGGTAGCTCCTACGAGCAGTACTTC | CASSVTSGGSSYEQYF
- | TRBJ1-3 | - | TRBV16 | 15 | TGTGCCAGCAGCCAATCGGGTTTCTCTGGAAACACCATATATTTT | CASSQSGFSGNTIYF
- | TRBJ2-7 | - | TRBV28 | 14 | TGTGCCAGCACCCCGGGTCTCATGGCTGGGGAGCAGTACTTC | CASTPGLMAGEQYF
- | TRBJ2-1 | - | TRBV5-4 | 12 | TGTGCCATTAGGACCTCCCGGAATGAGCAGTTCTTC | CAIRTSRNEQFF
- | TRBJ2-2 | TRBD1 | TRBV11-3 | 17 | TGTGCCAGCAGCCCAGCCCCGGGACAGGGGGACACCGGGGAGCTGTTTTTT | CASSPAPGQGDTGELFF
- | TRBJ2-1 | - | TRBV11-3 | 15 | TGTGCCAGCAGCTTAGTTCTAGCCCCCTACAATGAGCAGTTCTTC | CASSLVLAPYNEQFF
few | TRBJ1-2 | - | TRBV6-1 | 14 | TGTGCCAGCAGCCACTCCCTTTATGAAGAAGGCTACACCTTC | CASSHSLYEEGYTF
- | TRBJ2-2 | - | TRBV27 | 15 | TGTGCCAGCAGTTTAGGGACATACGTCACCGGGGAGCTGTTTTTT | CASSLGTYVTGELFF
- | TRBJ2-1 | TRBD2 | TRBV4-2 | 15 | TGTGCCAGCAGGGAATCTAGCGGGGACTACAATGAGCAGTTCTTC | CASRESSGDYNEQFF
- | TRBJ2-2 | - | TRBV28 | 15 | TGTGCCAGCAGGGGGCCGTCGCTGAACACCGGGGAGCTGTTTTTT | CASRGPSLNTGELFF
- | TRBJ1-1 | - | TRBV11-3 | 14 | TGTGCCAGCAGCTTTGGAGGCATGAACACTGAAGCTTTCTTT | CASSFGGMNTEAFF
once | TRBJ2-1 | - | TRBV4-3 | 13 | TGCGCCAGCAGCCAAGTCCGGTGGTCTGGGCAGTTCTTC | CASSQVRWSGQFF
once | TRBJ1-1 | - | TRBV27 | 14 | TGTGCCAGCAGTTTAGCAGGCCCCAACACTGAAGCTTTCTTT | CASSLAGPNTEAFF
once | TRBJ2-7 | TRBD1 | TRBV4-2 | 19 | TGTGCCAGCAGCCAGGAACCTCTGGGGACAGAATATCCTGGGTACGAGCAGTACTTC | CASSQEPLGTEYPGYEQYF